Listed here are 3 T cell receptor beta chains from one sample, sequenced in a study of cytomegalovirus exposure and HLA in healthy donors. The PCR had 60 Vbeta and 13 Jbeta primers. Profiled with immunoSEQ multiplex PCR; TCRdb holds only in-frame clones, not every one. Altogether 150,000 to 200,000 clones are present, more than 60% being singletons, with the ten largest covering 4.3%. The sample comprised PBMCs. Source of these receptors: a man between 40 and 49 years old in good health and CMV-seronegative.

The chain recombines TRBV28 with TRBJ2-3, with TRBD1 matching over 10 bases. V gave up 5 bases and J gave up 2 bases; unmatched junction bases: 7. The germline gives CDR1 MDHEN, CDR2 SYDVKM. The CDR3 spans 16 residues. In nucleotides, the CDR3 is TGTGCCAGCAGTCACGGGACAGGGGTCGCCACAGATACGCAGTATTTT. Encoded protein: CASSHGTGVATDTQYF.

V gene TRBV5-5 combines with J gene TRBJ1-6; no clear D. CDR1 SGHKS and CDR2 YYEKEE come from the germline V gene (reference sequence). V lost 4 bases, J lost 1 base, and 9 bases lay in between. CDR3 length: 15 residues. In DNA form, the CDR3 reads TGTGCCAGCAGCGCTGGCGGTTCCTATAATTCACCCCTCCACTTT. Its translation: CASSAGGSYNSPLHF.

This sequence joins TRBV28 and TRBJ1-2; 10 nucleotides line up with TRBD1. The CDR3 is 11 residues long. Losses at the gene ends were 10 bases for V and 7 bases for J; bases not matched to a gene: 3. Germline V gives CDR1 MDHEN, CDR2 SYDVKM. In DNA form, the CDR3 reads TGTGCCACCGACAGGGGGCTTGGCTACACCTTC. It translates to CATDRGLGYTF.